Below, 18 T cell receptor delta chains from the same sample are listed, as sequenced in a study of γδ T cells in repeated Plasmodium falciparum infection. TCRdb re-called clones from the multiplex PCR reads via CATT. Of 75,000 to 95,000 delta-chain clones in the sample, approximately 0.96% were seen once. Bulk repertoires came from Vgamma9/Vdelta2+ or Vdelta2-negative gammadelta T cells flow-sorted from PBMC. The sequenced material came from gamma-delta T cells from blood. These receptors were taken from a pool of human donors (malaria-infected and uninfected, not separated).

For this clone: A read error is likely here: a far larger clone is one base away. Other DNA sequences in this sample translate to the same CDR3. CDR3 sequence: CACDTTPVLGDTATDKLIF. The CDR3 DNA reads TGTGCCTGTGACACCACTCCCGTACTGGGGGATACAGCCACCGATAAACTCATCTTT. The V call is TRDV2, the J call TRDJ1; the match to TRDD3 covers 12 bases. Matching the DNA to germline supplied the J gene, which TCRdb does not give. J was trimmed by 1 base and V by 0 bases; bases with no gene match: 11. The germline gives CDR1 GEAIGNYY, CDR2 EKD. CDR3 length: 19 residues.

This clone came up a few times. A far larger clone is a single base away, which makes a read error likely. The identical CDR3 is also encoded by other nucleotide sequences in the sample. DNA for the CDR3: TGTGCTCTTGGGGAACGGGGTGTCTTTTACTGGGTCCTGACAGCACAGCTCTTCTTT. This sequence encodes CALGERGVFYWVLTAQLFF. No J gene call was made, and the V gene is TRDV1; the table assigns TRDD3, which was not confirmed against the DNA. Germline CDR1 reads TSWWSYY; CDR2 reads QGS. The CDR3 totals 19 residues.

Points on this clone: A read error likely explains why the TCRdb protein, taken from a much larger clone, differs from this DNA's translation at residue 10; the protein shown is translated from the DNA. CDR3 in DNA: TGTGCTCTTGGGGAGCCCGGCCTTCCTGCGTTCTTGGGGGATAGGGGCACCGATAAACTCATCTTT. Its translation: CALGEPGLPAFLGDRGTDKLIF. This sequence joins TRDV1 and TRDJ1; 9 positions agree with TRDD3. CDR1 is TSWWSYY, CDR2 QGS, per germline. V gave up 3 bases and J gave up 1 base; unmatched junction bases: 24. The CDR3 spans 22 residues.

Only a few counts were recorded for this clone. TCRdb pairs this DNA with a much larger clone's protein that differs at residue 3, likely a read error; the protein shown was translated from the DNA. The rearrangement joins TRDV2 to TRDJ1; 10 bases line up with TRDD3. Since TCRdb gives no J gene, matching the DNA to germline was used here to assign it. Germline CDR1 reads GEAIGNYY; CDR2 reads EKD. The CDR3 sequence is 18 residues long. The CDR3: CARDPASLGDPHTDKLIF. In nucleotides, the CDR3 is TGTGCCCGTGACCCAGCATCACTGGGGGATCCTCACACCGATAAACTCATCTTT.

This clone has ten or more counts. V usage is TRDV2 and J usage is TRDJ1, with TRDD3 as a possible D gene (6 bases). Germline matching of the DNA provided the J gene here, since TCRdb leaves it blank. The germline V and J ends were trimmed by 0 bases and 0 bases, with 16 bases remaining between them. Germline CDR1 GEAIGNYY, CDR2 EKD. This CDR3 comprises 17 residues. The CDR3 nucleotides read TGTGCCTGTGACACCGTAGGGGATTCTCCGTACACCGATAAACTCATCTTT. Protein sequence: CACDTVGDSPYTDKLIF.

This clone was seen only a few times. The protein that TCRdb holds for this DNA derives from a much larger clone and differs from the translated DNA at residue 6, which likely indicates a read error; the protein shown here is translated from the DNA. The chain recombines TRDV2 with TRDJ1; D gene unclear. The J gene was not available in TCRdb and was assigned here by matching the DNA to germline segments. Trimming removed 1 base from V and 1 base from J, with 15 bases in between. Germline V gives CDR1 GEAIGNYY, CDR2 EKD. The CDR3 runs 16 residues. This CDR3 is CACDTRIYRITDKLIF. DNA of the CDR3: TGTGCCTGTGACACGAGGATTTATAGGATCACCGATAAACTCATCTTT.

This clone has only a few counts. This likely stems from a read error, as it lies one base from a far larger clone. Other DNA sequences in this sample translate to the same CDR3. The CDR3, as DNA: TGTGCTCTTGGGGAACATAAGGCGGACTGGGGTGCTCGGGTAGATAAACTCATCTTT. As protein: CALGEHKADWGARVDKLIF. This sequence joins TRDV1 and TRDJ1; 7 nucleotides line up with TRDD3. This CDR3 spans 19 amino acids. The V segment lost 1 base and the J segment 5 bases; nucleotides outside the gene matches: 19. Germline loops: CDR1 TSWWSYY, CDR2 QGS.

The sample holds a few counts of this clone. TCRdb assigns this DNA the protein of a much larger clone, which departs from its translation at residue 6; this likely reflects a read error, and the protein shown comes from translating the DNA. This chain connects TRDV2 to TRDJ2, with 10 bases identical to TRDD3. TCRdb gives no J gene; it was assigned here by matching the DNA to germline. The CDR3 is 20 amino acids. V lost 1 base and J lost 2; bases outside the gene matches: 15. CDR1 and CDR2 from the germline V gene are GEAIGNYY and EKD. CDR3 region: CACDTSPTGGLIELTAQLFF. The DNA of the CDR3 is TGTGCCTGTGACACTAGCCCTACTGGGGGATTAATTGAGTTGACAGCACAACTCTTCTTT.

This clone showed up just a few times. TCRdb lists the protein of a much larger clone for this DNA, which differs at residue 16, so this is likely a read error; the protein given here is translated from the DNA itself. The CDR3 sequence: CACDTDYLTGIRAWDIRQMFF. CDR3 nucleotides: TGTGCCTGTGACACCGATTACTTAACGGGGATACGCGCCTGGGACATCCGACAGATGTTTTTC. The V call is TRDV2, the J call TRDJ3; 9 positions match TRDD3. The J gene was missing in TCRdb and was found by matching the end of the DNA to germline. CDR3 size: 21 residues. Germline CDR1 and CDR2: GEAIGNYY and EKD.

The sample holds many counts of this clone. An end of the junction does not agree with germline; a read error may underlie this. V and J are TRDV1 and TRDJ1; TRDD3 matches 12 bases. The length of the CDR3 is 21 residues. From germline, CDR1 is TSWWSYY and CDR2 QGS. In DNA form, the CDR3 reads TGTGCGCTTGGAGGGTGTGACTGGGGGATACTTCTCAAATTATACACCGATAAACTCATCTTT. It translates to CALGGCDWGILLKLYTDKLIF.

Note on this clone: TCRdb has a much larger clone's protein, which differs at residue 9 from the translation of this DNA, likely because of a read error; what is shown is the protein translated from the DNA. This chain links TRAV38-2/DV8 with TRDJ1, with TRDD3 matching 9 bases. V shed 2 bases, J shed 2 bases, and the junction held 28 bases outside the gene matches. Germline values: CDR1 TSESDYY, CDR2 QEAYKQQN. This CDR3 comprises 23 residues. The DNA of the CDR3 is TGTGCTTATAGGAGTAAGATTTCCATCCTAGACCCTACTGGGGGACACGGGACCGATAAACTCATCTTT. It encodes CAYRSKISILDPTGGHGTDKLIF.

For this clone: The protein given by TCRdb reflects a much larger clone and differs at residue 10 from this DNA's translation, likely from a read error; the protein shown is the DNA's translation. V usage is TRDV1 and J usage is TRDJ1; no clear D gene. TCRdb does not report a J gene; here it was assigned by matching the DNA to germline references. This CDR3 region has 13 residues. Germline V gene sequence: CDR1 TSWWSYY, CDR2 QGS. V lost 0 bases, J lost 9 bases, and 11 bases lay in between. DNA for the CDR3: TGTGCTCTTGGGGAACTATGGACCCCCCAACTCATCTTT. Its protein product is CALGELWTPQLIF.

Concerning this clone: The translation of this DNA and the TCRdb protein of a much larger clone differ at residue 13, probably owing to a read error; the protein shown here is translated from the DNA. The V gene is TRDV2, the J gene TRDJ1, with TRDD3 matching over 12 bases. No J gene is reported in TCRdb; it was inferred here by comparing the DNA with germline. CDR1 and CDR2 (germline): GEAIGNYY, EKD. The CDR3 runs 16 residues. The CDR3 is CAWGFSYWGILDILIF. The DNA of the CDR3 is TGTGCCTGGGGATTCTCGTACTGGGGGATACTCGATATACTCATCTTT.

This clone came up a few times. The likely explanation is a read error, given a far larger clone one base away. Other nucleotide sequences from this sample produce the same CDR3. This chain joins TRDV1 and TRDJ1; TRDD3 aligns across 12 bases. Matching the DNA to germline supplied the J gene, which TCRdb does not give. Germline lookup yields CDR1 TSWWSYY and CDR2 QGS. The CDR3 loop spans 16 amino acids. Unmatched junction bases numbered 16, after V lost 9 bases and J lost 8 bases. CDR3 sequence reads: CALRTTLLGDTGKLIF. CDR3 nucleotides: TGTGCTCTCCGTACGACCCTACTGGGGGATACAGGAAAACTCATCTTT.

Turning to this clone: The mismatch at residue 8 between this DNA's translation and the TCRdb protein of a much larger clone likely reflects a read error; the protein shown is translated from the DNA. The genes are TRDV1 and TRDJ1; TRDD3 aligns across 12 bases. This CDR3 has 26 amino acids. The germline V gene encodes CDR1 TSWWSYY and CDR2 QGS. Losses at the gene ends were 4 bases for V and 3 bases for J; bases not matched to a gene: 36. This chain's CDR3 is CALGVVLMPTPLADRLLGDTPDKLIF. CDR3 bases: TGTGCTCTTGGGGTTGTATTAATGCCTACCCCCCTCGCTGATCGTCTACTGGGGGATACACCCGATAAACTCATCTTT.

With respect to this clone: This DNA translates differently at residue 8 from the TCRdb protein, which is that of a much larger clone; a read error is likely, and the protein shown is the DNA's own translation. The V call is TRDV2, the J call TRDJ1; 10 bases are a match to TRDD3. V trimming: 3 bases; J trimming: 6 bases; junction bases outside the gene matches: 21. This CDR3 region has 19 residues. Germline V gene data show CDR1 as GEAIGNYY and CDR2 as EKD. The CDR3, as DNA: TGTGCCTGTGACTCCGTGCATACGGGGGGATACGCGAAAGAGAATAAACTCATCTTT. Its translation is CACDSVHTGGYAKENKLIF.

On this clone: TCRdb attributes to this sequence the protein of a much larger clone, which differs from the DNA translation at residue 13; a read error is likely, and the protein displayed is translated from the DNA. The genes are TRDV1 and TRDJ1, with D uncertain. TCRdb offers no J gene call, so here the DNA was matched to germline to obtain one. Germline CDR1 is TSWWSYY and CDR2 is QGS. CDR3 length: 19 amino acids. V lost 0 bases, J lost 1 base, and 21 bases lay in between. The CDR3 DNA is TGTGCTCTTGGGGAACTGCCGGTCTACGGTTTCCGGAGCACCGATAAACTCATCTTT. Encoded protein: CALGELPVYGFRSTDKLIF.

This clone was seen repeatedly, ten times or more. The protein held in TCRdb is that of a much larger clone and does not match this DNA's translation at residue 16, likely because of a read error; the protein shown is translated from the DNA. The identical CDR3 is also encoded by other nucleotide sequences in the sample. V and J are TRDV2 and TRDJ1; 9 positions match TRDD3. This CDR3 has 18 residues. Looked up from germline, CDR1 is GEAIGNYY and CDR2 is EKD. CDR3 nucleotide sequence: TGTGCCTGTGACACCGTAGGGGGGGATACTCTGTACACCGATAAACCCATCTTT. Translated: CACDTVGGDTLYTDKPIF.